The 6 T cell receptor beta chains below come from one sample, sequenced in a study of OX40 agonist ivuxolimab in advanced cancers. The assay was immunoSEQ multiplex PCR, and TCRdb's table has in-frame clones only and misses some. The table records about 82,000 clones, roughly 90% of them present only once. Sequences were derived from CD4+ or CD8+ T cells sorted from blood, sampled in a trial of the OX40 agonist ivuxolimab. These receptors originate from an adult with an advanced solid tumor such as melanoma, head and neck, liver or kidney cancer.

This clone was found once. CDR3 DNA: TGTGCCAGCAGCCCTCTAGCGGGGGGGTCGGCCTACAATGAGCAGTTCTTC. Its translation: CASSPLAGGSAYNEQFF. V and J are TRBV7-7 and TRBJ2-1; 12 bases agree with TRBD2. The CDR3 contains 17 residues. Germline CDR1 reads SSHAT; CDR2 reads FNYEAQ (reference sequence). The trim removed 5 bases at V and 2 bases at J, leaving 7 bases unmatched.

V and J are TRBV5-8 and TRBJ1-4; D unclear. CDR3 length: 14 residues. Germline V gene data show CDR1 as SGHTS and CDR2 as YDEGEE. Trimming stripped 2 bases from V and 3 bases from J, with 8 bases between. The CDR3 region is CASSFLRANEKLFF. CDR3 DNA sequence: TGTGCCAGCAGCTTTTTGAGGGCTAATGAAAAACTGTTTTTT.

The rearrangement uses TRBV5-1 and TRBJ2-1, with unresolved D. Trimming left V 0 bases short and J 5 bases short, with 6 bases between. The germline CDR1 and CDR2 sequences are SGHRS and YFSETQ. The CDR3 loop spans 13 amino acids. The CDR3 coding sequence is TGCGCCAGCAGCTTGGCTAGGGACAATGAGCAGTTCTTC. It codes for CASSLARDNEQFF. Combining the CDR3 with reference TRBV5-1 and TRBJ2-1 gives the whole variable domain KAGVTQTPRYLIKTRGQQVTLSCSPISGHRSVSWYQQTPGQGLQFLFEYFSETQRNKGNFPGRFSGRQFSNSRSEMNVSTLELGDSALYLCASSLARDNEQFFGPGTRLTVL.

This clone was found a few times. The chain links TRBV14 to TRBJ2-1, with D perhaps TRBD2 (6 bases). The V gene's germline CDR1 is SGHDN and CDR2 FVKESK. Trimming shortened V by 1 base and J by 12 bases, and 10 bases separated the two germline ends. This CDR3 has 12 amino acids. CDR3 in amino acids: CASSQGRVRQFF. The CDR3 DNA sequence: TGTGCCAGCAGCCAAGGGAGGGTGCGGCAGTTCTTC.

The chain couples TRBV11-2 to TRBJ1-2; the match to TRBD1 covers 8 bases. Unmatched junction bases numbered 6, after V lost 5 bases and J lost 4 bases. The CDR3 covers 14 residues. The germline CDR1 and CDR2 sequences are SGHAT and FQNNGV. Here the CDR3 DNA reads TGTGCCAGCAGCCACCGGACAGGGAGCTATGGCTACACCTTC. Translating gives CASSHRTGSYGYTF.

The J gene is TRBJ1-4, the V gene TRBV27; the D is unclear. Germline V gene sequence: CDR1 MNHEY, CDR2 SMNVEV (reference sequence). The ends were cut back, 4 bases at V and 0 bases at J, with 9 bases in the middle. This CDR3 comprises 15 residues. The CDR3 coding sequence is TGTGCCAGCAGTTCATACGATGCAACTAATGAAAAACTGTTTTTT. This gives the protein CASSSYDATNEKLFF. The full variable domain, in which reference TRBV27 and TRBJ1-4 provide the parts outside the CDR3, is EAQVTQNPRYLITVTGKKLTVTCSQNMNHEYMSWYRQDPGLGLRQIYYSMNVEVTDKGDVPEGYKVSRKEKRNFPLILESPSPNQTSLYFCASSSYDATNEKLFFGSGTQLSVL.